This TCR beta chain was observed in a study of blood T cell repertoires in COVID-19. The wider study: From the United States, Italy and Spain came samples of acute and convalescent COVID-19.

Only in-frame clones appear in the TCRdb table, and some are missing; sequencing was by immunoSEQ multiplex PCR. The table records hundreds of thousands of clones, 75% to 90% of them present only once. Germline V gene sequence: CDR1 MNHNY, CDR2 SVGAGI (reference sequence). This CDR3 has 13 amino acids. V was shortened by 4 bases and J by 9 bases, with 15 bases between the two germline ends. This receptor was taken from a woman in her 40s who had recovered from COVID-19. The sequenced sample consisted of peripheral blood. The gene calls are TRBV6-6 and TRBJ2-5; the D gene is possibly TRBD2 (5 bases). The chain's CDR3 is CASSFSGVGAQYF. As DNA, the CDR3 is TGTGCCAGCAGTTTTTCCGGGGTCGGGGCCCAGTACTTC.